One sample yielded the 28 T cell receptor beta chains listed below, sequenced in a study of blood T cell repertoires in COVID-19. Assay: immunoSEQ multiplex PCR; the TCRdb copy retains only in-frame clones and omits some. The table lists around 72,000 clones, about four fifths of them singletons. Sequenced: peripheral blood. The receptors stem from a woman aged 70-85 years with acute or convalescent COVID-19.

J is TRBJ1-2 and V is TRBV6-6; the D gene is possibly TRBD1 (6 bases). The germline gives CDR1 MNHNY, CDR2 SVGAGI (reference sequence). With 5 bases removed from V and 3 bases from J, the gap between germline ends came to 16 bases. The CDR3 has 15 amino acids. This chain's CDR3 is CASSPTPRGDYGYTF. CDR3 nucleotide sequence: TGTGCCAGCAGTCCCACCCCCAGGGGCGACTATGGCTACACCTTC.

This sequence joins TRBV25-1 and TRBJ1-2; D possibly corresponds to TRBD1 (6 bases). In germline, CDR1 is MGHDK, CDR2 SYGVNS. Trimming removed 2 bases at V and 3 bases at J, with 10 bases between. There are 14 residues in the CDR3. CDR3 sequence (DNA): TGTGCCAGCAGTGAAGGGGGCAGCCACTATGGCTACACCTTC. Its protein is CASSEGGSHYGYTF.

The rearrangement uses TRBV2 and TRBJ1-1, with D perhaps TRBD1 (6 bases). This CDR3 spans 14 amino acids. Germline values: CDR1 SNHLY, CDR2 FYNNEI. Trimming pared 7 bases from V and 1 base from J, leaving 13 bases between. CDR3 residues: CASKFNRENTEAFF. DNA for the CDR3: TGTGCCAGCAAATTCAACAGGGAGAACACTGAAGCTTTCTTT.

The CDR3 DNA is TGCAGCGTCGCCTTCAGGGAGGACACTGAAGCTTTCTTT. This sequence encodes CSVAFREDTEAFF. The V call is TRBV29-1, the J call TRBJ1-1; TRBD1 might be the D (5 bases). The ends were cut back, 6 bases at V and 3 bases at J, with 14 bases in the middle. The CDR3 consists of 13 residues. CDR1 and CDR2 (germline): SQVTM, ANQGSEA.

CDR3 sequence: CASSPNGQDYEQYF. In DNA, the CDR3 is TGTGCCAGCTCACCAAATGGTCAGGACTACGAGCAGTACTTC. The chain links TRBV18 to TRBJ2-7; no reliable D call. The CDR3 is 14 amino acids. V was trimmed by 2 bases and J by 3 bases, leaving 11 bases between them. CDR1 and CDR2 (germline): KGHSH, LQKENI.

In its sample, this clone was seen once. The V call is TRBV5-4, the J call TRBJ2-5, with 10 bases that match TRBD2. CDR3 length: 15 amino acids. Per germline, CDR1 SGHNT and CDR2 YYREEE (reference sequence). Trimming took 5 bases from V and 4 from J; bases not matched to a gene: 8. DNA of the CDR3: TGTGCCAGCAGTCCTAGCGGGAGTACTCGAGAGACCCAGTACTTC. Translated: CASSPSGSTRETQYF.

CDR3 DNA sequence: TGTGCCAGCTCATCCGGGACAGGGGGCGTCCGCTACACCTTC. Encoded protein: CASSSGTGGVRYTF. The rearrangement links TRBV18 to TRBJ1-2; 12 nucleotides align to TRBD1. The CDR3 loop spans 14 amino acids. Germline V gene sequence: CDR1 KGHSH, CDR2 LQKENI. With 5 bases clipped from V and 9 bases from J, the junction kept 7 bases outside the gene matches.

This rearrangement joins TRBV7-6 to TRBJ2-5; TRBD1 is a possible D gene (5 bases). CDR3 size: 13 residues. Germline CDR1 and CDR2: SGHVS and FNYEAQ. V was shortened by 4 bases and J by 7 bases, with 13 bases between the two germline ends. CDR3 sequence reads: CASSSSRGGTQYF. The CDR3 DNA sequence: TGTGCCAGCAGCTCCAGTAGGGGCGGGACCCAGTACTTC.

This chain links TRBV10-3 with TRBJ2-7; D may be TRBD2 (5 bases). This CDR3 is 13 amino acids long. V was trimmed by 6 bases and J by 2 bases, leaving 11 bases between them. Germline V gene sequence: CDR1 ENHRY, CDR2 SYGVKD. Here the CDR3 reads CAISPGLTYEQYF. CDR3 DNA: TGTGCCATCAGCCCGGGGTTAACCTACGAGCAGTACTTC.

The V call is TRBV6-1, the J call TRBJ1-4, with unresolved D. Germline values: CDR1 MNHNS, CDR2 SASEGT. The germline V and J ends were trimmed by 0 bases and 0 bases, with 5 bases remaining between them. The CDR3 has 15 residues. The CDR3 loop is CASSEALATNEKLFF. The CDR3 DNA reads TGTGCCAGCAGTGAAGCACTTGCAACTAATGAAAAACTGTTTTTT.

The rearrangement joins TRBV7-3 to TRBJ2-7; 9 nucleotides match TRBD1. The CDR3 contains 15 residues. Germline V gene data show CDR1 as SGHTA and CDR2 as FQGTGA. V lost 0 bases to trimming and J lost 3 bases; unmatched junction nucleotides: 3. The CDR3 region is CASSLTGQGLYEQYF. The CDR3 DNA reads TGTGCCAGCAGCTTAACGGGACAGGGCCTCTACGAGCAGTACTTC.

This rearrangement joins TRBV28 to TRBJ2-7; D not resolved. Trimming removed 6 bases at V and 7 bases at J, with 13 bases between. Per the germline V gene, CDR1 is MDHEN and CDR2 is SYDVKM. The CDR3 runs to 12 residues. The CDR3 region is CASSSAPREQYF. Written as DNA, the CDR3 is TGTGCCAGCAGCTCTGCTCCCAGGGAGCAGTACTTC.

The chain is built from TRBV9 and TRBJ2-7; TRBD2 might be the D (5 bases). The CDR3 runs 14 residues. Trimming left V 5 bases short and J 4 bases short, with 16 bases between. The germline V gene encodes CDR1 SGDLS and CDR2 YYNGEE. The CDR3 here is CASSSSVEGYEQYF. CDR3 sequence (DNA): TGTGCCAGCAGTTCCTCGGTTGAGGGTTACGAGCAGTACTTC.

The rearrangement joins TRBV9 to TRBJ2-5; D may be TRBD1 (7 bases). CDR1 and CDR2 from the germline V gene are SGDLS and YYNGEE. The CDR3 extends over 15 amino acids. Trimming removed 2 bases from V and 2 bases from J, with 13 bases in between. The CDR3 protein is CASSVWGDRQETQYF. The CDR3 DNA reads as TGTGCCAGCAGCGTTTGGGGGGACAGACAAGAGACCCAGTACTTC.

V usage is TRBV29-1 and J usage is TRBJ2-6, with D possibly being TRBD1 (6 bases). Trimming pared 7 bases from V and 0 bases from J, leaving 13 bases between. The V gene's germline CDR1 is SQVTM and CDR2 ANQGSEA. CDR3 length equals 15 residues. In DNA form, the CDR3 reads TGCAGCGCCCGGGACACTTTCTCTGGGGCCAACGTCCTGACTTTC. This translates into CSARDTFSGANVLTF. Looking up the rest from reference TRBV29-1 and TRBJ2-6 gives the full variable domain: SAVISQKPSRDICQRGTSLTIQCQVDSQVTMMFWYRQQPGQSLTLIATANQGSEATYESGFVIDKFPISRPNLTFSTLTVSNMSPEDSSIYLCSARDTFSGANVLTFGAGSRLTVL.

The J gene is TRBJ1-5, the V gene TRBV6-1; 10 nucleotides match TRBD1. CDR3 length: 13 residues. The trim removed 9 bases at V and 3 bases at J, leaving 2 bases unmatched. CDR1 is MNHNS, CDR2 SASEGT, per germline. The CDR3 nucleotides read TGTGCCAGTGGGACAGGGGTCAATCAGCCCCAGCATTTT. Translated: CASGTGVNQPQHF.

The chain couples TRBV11-2 to TRBJ2-1; 12 positions match TRBD2. The CDR3 contains 19 residues. J gave up 3 bases and V 5 bases, and 14 bases lay outside the gene matches. The V gene's germline CDR1 is SGHAT and CDR2 FQNNGV. DNA for the CDR3: TGTGCCAGCAGCCTCTTCCTCTTGCCGGGACTAGCGGGCTACAATGAGCAGTTCTTC. Translating gives CASSLFLLPGLAGYNEQFF.

As for this clone: Other DNA sequences in the same sample also yield this CDR3. V gene TRBV15 combines with J gene TRBJ1-5, with 7 bases that match TRBD1. The CDR3 sequence is 14 residues long. J was trimmed by 1 base and V by 6 bases; bases with no gene match: 3. Germline values: CDR1 LNHNV, CDR2 YYDKDF (reference sequence). CDR3: CATSRDSSNQPQHF. The CDR3 DNA is TGTGCCACCAGTAGGGACAGCAGCAATCAGCCCCAGCATTTT.

Notes on this clone: One end of the junction is discordant with germline, which a read error may explain. The chain has TRBV5-1 and TRBJ1-5; no clear D. The V gene's germline CDR1 is SGHRS and CDR2 YFSETQ. The CDR3 totals 15 residues. In nucleotides, the CDR3 is TGCGCCAGCAGTTTGGACGGGTATAGCAATCAGCCCCAGCATTTT. Translated: CASSLDGYSNQPQHF.

The chain recombines TRBV6-5 with TRBJ1-6; the D is unclear. CDR3 length: 16 residues. The V end lost 2 bases, the J end lost 0 bases, and 8 bases lay between the germline ends. CDR1 and CDR2 (germline): MNHEY, SVGAGI. Here the CDR3 reads CASSYLVSSYNSPLHF. The CDR3 region has the DNA TGTGCCAGCAGTTACCTGGTTAGCTCCTATAATTCACCCCTCCACTTT.

This clone was recorded once. CDR3 residues: CASSPRAGGVGNQPQHF. The DNA for the CDR3 is TGTGCCAGCTCACCAAGGGCAGGGGGCGTTGGGAATCAGCCCCAGCATTTT. The gene calls are TRBV18 and TRBJ1-5; TRBD1 matches at 8 bases. J was trimmed by 4 bases and V by 2 bases; bases with no gene match: 10. The CDR3 totals 17 residues. The germline CDR1 and CDR2 sequences are KGHSH and LQKENI.

The V call is TRBV28, the J call TRBJ1-2, with 11 bases fitting TRBD1. This CDR3 contains 16 residues. Losses at the gene ends were 2 bases for V and 8 bases for J; bases not matched to a gene: 10. The V gene's germline CDR1 is MDHEN and CDR2 SYDVKM. The CDR3 loop reads CASSLRGTGGSLGYTF. The CDR3, as DNA: TGTGCCAGCAGTTTAAGGGGGACAGGGGGTTCCTTGGGCTACACCTTC.

The chain is built from TRBV2 and TRBJ1-1, with 9 positions matching TRBD1. Germline trimming cut 2 bases from V and 11 bases from J; bases unmatched to any gene: 3. The CDR3 sequence is 12 residues long. Germline V gene lookup returns CDR1 SNHLY and CDR2 FYNNEI. The DNA of the CDR3 is TGTGCCAGCAGTGAAACAGGGGGCACGGCTTTCTTT. Its translation is CASSETGGTAFF.

DNA for the CDR3: TGCGCCAGCAGCCAAGAGGGAGGCACCAAAAAGGAGCAGTACTTC. Its protein is CASSQEGGTKKEQYF. This sequence joins TRBV4-1 and TRBJ2-7; D may be TRBD2 (6 bases). V lost 0 bases to trimming and J lost 7 bases, with 16 bases between them. This CDR3 is 15 amino acids long. Germline V lookup: CDR1 MGHRA, CDR2 YSYEKL.

The V gene is TRBV19, the J gene TRBJ1-5; 7 bases fit TRBD1. V gave up 2 bases and J gave up 11 bases; unmatched junction bases: 6. Germline V lookup: CDR1 LNHDA, CDR2 SQIVND (reference sequence). The CDR3 is 13 residues long. In DNA, the CDR3 is TGTGCCAGTAGTATATCTTCGACAGGGTCCCAGCATTTT. Amino acids: CASSISSTGSQHF. Complete variable domain (other parts from reference TRBV19 and TRBJ1-5): DGGITQSPKYLFRKEGQNVTLSCEQNLNHDAMYWYRQDPGQGLRLIYYSQIVNDFQKGDIAEGYSVSREKKESFPLTVTSAQKNPTAFYLCASSISSTGSQHFGDGTRLSIL.

A few counts support this clone. The V and J genes are TRBV7-9 and TRBJ2-7; the D is unclear. The V end lost 5 bases, the J end lost 4 bases, and 15 bases lay between the germline ends. Germline V gene lookup returns CDR1 SEHNR and CDR2 FQNEAQ (reference sequence). CDR3 length: 14 residues. In DNA, the CDR3 is TGTGCCAGCAGCCCGCCTACACCGAGGTACGAGCAGTACTTC. It yields the protein CASSPPTPRYEQYF. The entire variable domain, with the rest obtained from reference TRBV7-9 and TRBJ2-7, is as follows: DTGVSQNPRHKITKRGQNVTFRCDPISEHNRLYWYRQTLGQGPEFLTYFQNEAQLEKSRLLSDRFSAERPKGSFSTLEIQRTEQGDSAMYLCASSPPTPRYEQYFGPGTRLTVT.

The rearrangement uses TRBV7-6 and TRBJ2-7, with 10 bases matching TRBD2. CDR3 size: 16 residues. Germline CDR1 reads SGHVS; CDR2 reads FNYEAQ. With 3 bases clipped from V and 4 bases from J, the junction kept 9 bases outside the gene matches. CDR3 bases: TGTGCCAGCAGCTTTGGCTCAGCGGGAGGGCCATACGAGCAGTACTTC. Translation: CASSFGSAGGPYEQYF.

The chain links TRBV5-1 to TRBJ2-3, with 10 bases identical to TRBD1. Per the germline V gene, CDR1 is SGHRS and CDR2 is YFSETQ. CDR3 length equals 16 residues. V lost 3 bases, J lost 2 bases, and 6 bases stayed unmatched. The CDR3 reads CASSSTGTGDTDTQYF. The DNA of the CDR3 is TGCGCCAGCAGCTCCACCGGGACAGGGGACACAGATACGCAGTATTTT.